A single sample gave rise to the 25 T cell receptor beta chains below, sequenced in a study of human T cells and chemical hapten exposure. Indicated time point: pre-sensitization, week 0. Treatment of the sample: therapeutic diphenylcyclopropenone sensitization with weekly scalp DPC. MiXCR, run by TCRdb on the RACE reads, gives a single entry per CDR3 protein. The data show 350,000 to 400,000 distinct CDR3 sequences, 5.1% seen once. Material: whole blood, obtained in connection with sensitization to the hapten diphenylcyclopropenone (DPC). These receptors were taken from a woman aged 45-65 years with alopecia areata. Some clones in this sample may be carry-over from other donors' samples.

This clonotype was seen ten or more times. The J gene is TRBJ2-5, the V gene TRBV20-1; 8 bases are shared with TRBD2. Germline loops: CDR1 DFQATT, CDR2 SNEGSKA (reference sequence). CDR3 size: 16 residues. Trimming took 1 base from V and 1 from J; bases not matched to a gene: 8. The CDR3 loop reads CSARVGAGGAQETQYF. The CDR3, as DNA: TGCAGTGCTAGAGTAGGGGCGGGAGGTGCCCAAGAGACCCAGTACTTC.

This clonotype was detected many times. The V call is TRBV6-1, the J call TRBJ2-3; no definite D call. The CDR3 length is 11 residues. V lost 8 bases to trimming and J lost 5 bases, with 8 bases between them. Germline V gene data show CDR1 as MNHNS and CDR2 as SASEGT. The CDR3 region has the DNA TGTGCCAGCCCTCCCCTAGATACGCAGTATTTT. Its translation is CASPPLDTQYF.

This clonotype was picked up a small number of times. This chain joins TRBV24-1 and TRBJ2-1, with D possibly matching TRBD2 (5 bases). V shed 11 bases and J shed 2 bases, with 21 bases lying between them. The CDR3 contains 16 residues. Germline CDR1 is KGHDR and CDR2 is SFDVKD. Here the CDR3 DNA reads TGTGCCATCTTCATGAGACTACCTGGTACCTACAATGAGCAGTTCTTC. Encoded protein: CAIFMRLPGTYNEQFF.

This sequence joins TRBV12-5 and TRBJ1-2; a possible D gene is TRBD1 (6 bases). Between the trimmed V and J ends, which lost 6 bases and 4 bases, there was a span of 12 bases. The CDR3 totals 13 residues. CDR1 is LGHNT and CDR2 is FRNRAP in the germline V gene. CDR3 in amino acids: CASGKGGFYGYTF. CDR3 in DNA: TGTGCTAGTGGAAAGGGGGGATTCTATGGCTACACCTTC.

The CDR3 loop reads CSARDLDSFSNQPQHF. In nucleotides, the CDR3 is TGCAGTGCTAGAGATCTCGACAGTTTCAGCAATCAGCCCCAGCATTTT. The J gene is TRBJ1-5, the V gene TRBV20-1, with TRBD1 as a possible D gene (5 bases). The CDR3 totals 16 residues. V was shortened by 0 bases and J by 1 base, with 13 bases between the two germline ends. Germline V gene data show CDR1 as DFQATT and CDR2 as SNEGSKA (reference sequence).

This clonotype was seen a handful of times. The chain is built from TRBV4-1 and TRBJ2-3; 7 nucleotides match TRBD2. Germline V gives CDR1 MGHRA, CDR2 YSYEKL. J gave up 0 bases and V 3 bases, and 3 bases lay outside the gene matches. The CDR3 is 15 residues long. CDR3 sequence reads: CASSHSGFSTDTQYF. The CDR3 region has the DNA TGCGCCAGCAGCCATAGCGGGTTTAGCACAGATACGCAGTATTTT.

V and J are TRBV4-3 and TRBJ2-7; TRBD1 agrees at 9 bases. CDR1 and CDR2 (germline): LGHNA, YSLEER. The CDR3 is made up of 15 amino acids. Trimming at V came to 0 bases and at J to 6 bases, leaving 6 bases not matched to a gene. The CDR3 DNA is TGCGCCAGCAGCCAAGAAGGGGACAGGGCCTTCGAGCAGTACTTC. Translating it yields CASSQEGDRAFEQYF.

This clonotype was seen a few times. The chain links TRBV6-5 to TRBJ2-5, with D perhaps matching TRBD2 (5 bases). Trimming left V 6 bases short and J 3 bases short, with 11 bases between. Germline-derived CDR1 and CDR2 are MNHEY and SVGAGI. The CDR3 loop spans 13 amino acids. In DNA, the CDR3 is TGTGCCAGCAGCCCCCGGGATGAAGAGACCCAGTACTTC. It specifies CASSPRDEETQYF.

This clonotype was counted between two and nine times. The CDR3 nucleotides are TGTGCCAGCAGCGTCACCATGAACACTGAAGCTTTCTTT. This codes for CASSVTMNTEAFF. V is TRBV6-5 and J is TRBJ1-1; D call uncertain. The CDR3 has 13 amino acids. Germline V gene data show CDR1 as MNHEY and CDR2 as SVGAGI. V was shortened by 6 bases and J by 0 bases, with 8 bases between the two germline ends.

This clonotype was counted many times. V and J are TRBV21-1 and TRBJ1-2; TRBD1 is the table's D call, not checked against the DNA. TRBV21-1 is designated a pseudogene. This CDR3 contains 14 residues. The DNA of the CDR3 is TGTGCCAGCAGCAAAGGGGACCGAAGCTATGGCTACACCTTC. Translation: CASSKGDRSYGYTF.

This clonotype was observed at least ten times. CDR3 coding DNA: TGCGCCAGCAGCTCGGGGACAGGCACAGATACGCAGTATTTT. Translation: CASSSGTGTDTQYF. This chain links TRBV5-1 with TRBJ2-3; 7 positions match TRBD1. Trimming cost V 3 bases and J 1 base; bases outside gene matches: 2. Per germline, CDR1 SGHRS and CDR2 YFSETQ. This CDR3 region has 14 residues. Using reference TRBV5-1 and TRBJ2-3 for the parts outside the CDR3, the full variable domain is KAGVTQTPRYLIKTRGQQVTLSCSPISGHRSVSWYQQTPGQGLQFLFEYFSETQRNKGNFPGRFSGRQFSNSRSEMNVSTLELGDSALYLCASSSGTGTDTQYFGPGTRLTVL.

The genes are TRBV29-1 and TRBJ2-1; D is ambiguous. The CDR3 contains 12 residues. The germline CDR1 and CDR2 sequences are SQVTM and ANQGSEA. Trimming removed 5 bases at V and 10 bases at J, with 15 bases between. CDR3 in DNA: TGCAGCGTTACAAAGGACCCACGGGAGCAGTTCTTC. Its translation is CSVTKDPREQFF.

This clonotype was detected only a few times. The chain joins TRBV27 to TRBJ2-3, with D possibly matching TRBD2 (6 bases). Germline V gene lookup returns CDR1 MNHEY and CDR2 SMNVEV (reference sequence). V dropped 6 bases and J dropped 2 bases, with 18 bases sitting between them. CDR3 length: 16 residues. The CDR3 spells CASRNHGLSDTDTQYF. The CDR3 bases are TGTGCCAGCAGAAATCACGGACTATCTGACACAGATACGCAGTATTTT.

In this sample, this clonotype turned up a few times. The V call is TRBV12-3 or TRBV12-4, the J call TRBJ1-1; no definite D call. The CDR3 spans 13 residues. The germline V and J ends were trimmed by 3 bases and 5 bases, with 10 bases remaining between them. The CDR3 loop is CASSFPPRTEAFF. CDR3 coding DNA: TGTGCCAGCAGTTTTCCTCCGAGGACTGAAGCTTTCTTT.

The chain carries TRBV4-1 and TRBJ2-3, with TRBD1 identical over 12 bases. Trimming removed 6 bases from V and 4 bases from J; junction bases left unmatched: 5. The CDR3 spans 15 residues. Germline CDR1 and CDR2: MGHRA and YSYEKL. CDR3 bases: TGCGCCAGCAGGGGGGGACAGGGGGCATCAGATACGCAGTATTTT. Its translation: CASRGGQGASDTQYF.

Only a few counts were recorded for this clonotype. This chain joins TRBV28 and TRBJ2-5, with D possibly TRBD2 on 6 matching bases. Germline V gene lookup returns CDR1 MDHEN and CDR2 SYDVKM. Trimming cost V 6 bases and J 2 bases, with 16 bases left between them. This CDR3 spans 15 amino acids. The CDR3, as DNA: TGTGCCAGCAGCCCCATAGGGAGGTTTCAAGAGACCCAGTACTTC. Translating it yields CASSPIGRFQETQYF.

This clonotype was found many times. The CDR3 sequence: CASKIRGEQFF. The CDR3 DNA is TGTGCCAGCAAGATCAGGGGTGAGCAGTTCTTC. The chain recombines TRBV6-5 with TRBJ2-1; maybe TRBD1 (6 bases). The CDR3 is made up of 11 amino acids. In germline, CDR1 is MNHEY, CDR2 SVGAGI. The ends were cut back, 7 bases at V and 9 bases at J, with 10 bases in the middle.

There are a few counts of this clonotype. The chain combines TRBV27 with TRBJ2-3; D possibly uses TRBD1 or TRBD2 (6 bases each). Germline values: CDR1 MNHEY, CDR2 SMNVEV (reference sequence). This CDR3 is 12 amino acids long. V was pared by 5 bases and J by 6 bases, with 9 bases between. CDR3 nucleotide sequence: TGTGCCAGCAGTCGGGGGCTGGATACGCAGTATTTT. This translates into CASSRGLDTQYF.

This clonotype was picked up many times. The chain combines TRBV20-1 with TRBJ2-3, with 11 bases that match TRBD2. Germline values: CDR1 DFQATT, CDR2 SNEGSKA (reference sequence). With 6 bases clipped from V and 2 bases from J, the junction kept 13 bases outside the gene matches. This CDR3 contains 17 residues. The DNA for the CDR3 is TGCAGTGCCCGCACAGTAGCGGGAGGGCCAAACACAGATACGCAGTATTTT. This gives the protein CSARTVAGGPNTDTQYF.

Only a few counts were recorded for this clonotype. The V and J genes are TRBV20-1 and TRBJ1-6, with D perhaps matching TRBD1 (5 bases). The CDR3 has 16 amino acids. The V gene's germline CDR1 is DFQATT and CDR2 SNEGSKA (reference sequence). V gave up 0 bases and J gave up 4 bases, with 13 bases separating them. The chain's CDR3 is CSARDRQGPYNSPLHF. The CDR3 DNA is TGCAGTGCTAGAGATCGTCAGGGCCCATATAATTCACCCCTCCACTTT.

This clonotype occurred a few times. The chain combines TRBV9 with TRBJ2-3; D is unresolved. The V gene's germline CDR1 is SGDLS and CDR2 YYNGEE. With 0 bases removed from V and 4 bases from J, the gap between germline ends came to 6 bases. The CDR3 consists of 13 residues. CDR3 sequence (DNA): TGTGCCAGCAGCGTAGTAATGGCAGATACGCAGTATTTT. Its translation is CASSVVMADTQYF.

The chain carries TRBV6-6 and TRBJ1-2; D is possibly TRBD1 (6 bases). From germline, CDR1 is MNHNY and CDR2 SVGAGI (reference sequence). Trimming shortened V by 0 bases and J by 7 bases, and 21 bases separated the two germline ends. The CDR3 runs 17 residues. CDR3 bases: TGTGCCAGCAGTTACTCGAATAAGTTGACAGGCACTTTTGGCTACACCTTC. Amino acid sequence: CASSYSNKLTGTFGYTF.

This clonotype appeared a few times. CDR3 sequence reads: CASSLASNNEKLFF. CDR3 DNA: TGCGCCAGCAGCTTGGCCAGCAATAATGAAAAACTGTTTTTT. The chain has TRBV5-1 and TRBJ1-4, with D unresolved. The CDR3 sequence is 14 residues long. CDR1 is SGHRS, CDR2 YFSETQ, per germline. Trimming took off 0 bases at V and 4 bases at J, with 7 bases between the two ends.

This clonotype was seen a few times. V usage is TRBV6-1 and J usage is TRBJ1-5; D not resolved. Germline-derived CDR1 and CDR2 are MNHNS and SASEGT. V was pared by 6 bases and J by 4 bases, with 13 bases between. The CDR3 is 14 amino acids. The CDR3 is CASRWAERNQPQHF. The CDR3 nucleotides are TGTGCCAGCAGGTGGGCCGAACGAAATCAGCCCCAGCATTTT.

This clonotype was seen only a few times. V is TRBV2 and J is TRBJ2-5; possible D gene TRBD1, 6 bases. The V and J ends lost 4 bases and 4 bases respectively, with 7 bases between them. Germline values: CDR1 SNHLY, CDR2 FYNNEI. This CDR3 spans 12 amino acids. CDR3 region: CASSAGVETQYF. The DNA for the CDR3 is TGTGCCAGCAGTGCAGGGGTAGAGACCCAGTACTTC.